The 13 T cell receptor beta chains listed next were all sequenced from one sample in a study of blood T cell repertoires in COVID-19. Some clones are missing from TCRdb's copy, which holds only in-frame ones; the method was immunoSEQ multiplex PCR. The sample includes 95,000 to 100,000 clones, approximately 89% of them seen just once. The source material was peripheral blood. The receptors originated from a woman younger than 45 with acute or convalescent COVID-19.

The chain is built from TRBV7-3 and TRBJ1-5; TRBD1 is a possible D gene (6 bases). The ends were cut back, 2 bases at V and 4 bases at J, with 18 bases in the middle. Germline-derived CDR1 and CDR2 are SGHTA and FQGTGA. CDR3 size: 17 residues. DNA for the CDR3: TGTGCCAGCAGCTTAGACCGTTGGGGAGGGGGGAATCAGCCCCAGCATTTT. Its translation: CASSLDRWGGGNQPQHF.

This clone has just one count. The chain joins TRBV10-3 to TRBJ2-7; the match to TRBD2 covers 11 bases. V was clipped by 4 bases and J by 9 bases; unmatched bases: 11. This CDR3 is 15 amino acids long. The germline gives CDR1 ENHRY, CDR2 SYGVKD. Here the CDR3 DNA reads TGTGCCATCAGTGCAAGTAGCGGGGGGGCCATCGGGCAGTACTTC. It encodes CAISASSGGAIGQYF.

This clone was counted once. The chain carries TRBV29-1 and TRBJ1-1; D is ambiguous. CDR3 size: 11 residues. Trimming took 0 bases from V and 11 from J, leaving 10 bases between them. The germline V gene has CDR1 SQVTM and CDR2 ANQGSEA. The CDR3 coding sequence is TGCAGCGTTGAAGATCCCCGGTGGGCTTTCTTT. Translation gives CSVEDPRWAFF.

This clone was seen just once. The chain uses TRBV3-1 (or the pseudogene TRBV3-2) and TRBJ1-3; the D gene is possibly TRBD1 (5 bases). CDR1 is LGHDT, CDR2 YNNKEL, per germline (reference sequence). The germline V and J ends were trimmed by 4 bases and 4 bases, with 17 bases remaining between them. The CDR3 runs 16 residues. CDR3 in DNA: TGTGCCAGCAGCCGCGGGACTCTCTTTGGGGGAAACACCATATATTTT. It translates to CASSRGTLFGGNTIYF.

The chain combines TRBV30 with TRBJ2-2; 9 bases line up with TRBD1. V shed 6 bases and J 0 bases; nucleotides not matched to a gene: 14. Per germline, CDR1 GTSNPN and CDR2 SVGIG (reference sequence). CDR3 size: 18 residues. The CDR3 bases are TGTGCCTGCCTAATAGACAGGGGGAAGAAATCGAACACCGGGGAGCTGTTTTTT. Translating it yields CACLIDRGKKSNTGELFF.

CDR3 protein: CASSDSVPGDTQYF. The CDR3 bases are TGTGCCAGCAGTGATTCCGTACCCGGGGATACGCAGTATTTT. The V and J genes are TRBV2 and TRBJ2-3; D ambiguous. Germline lookup yields CDR1 SNHLY and CDR2 FYNNEI. The V end was cut by 3 bases, the J end by 6 bases, with 13 bases between. The CDR3 consists of 14 residues.

The chain is built from TRBV6-4 and TRBJ2-7, with 10 nucleotides matching TRBD1. V lost 1 base and J lost 0; bases outside the gene matches: 0. Germline values: CDR1 MRHNA, CDR2 SNTAGT. The CDR3 totals 15 residues. For the CDR3, the DNA is TGTGCCAGCAGTGACTGGGACAGGGGCTCCTACGAGCAGTACTTC. This gives the protein CASSDWDRGSYEQYF.

This chain joins TRBV7-2 and TRBJ2-7; D is perhaps TRBD2 (5 bases). Germline loops: CDR1 SGHTA, CDR2 FQGNSA. Trimming took 2 bases from V and 3 from J, leaving 14 bases between them. The CDR3 has 15 residues. CDR3 amino acids: CASSLSGGPYYEQYF. In nucleotides, the CDR3 is TGTGCCAGCAGCTTATCAGGAGGACCTTACTACGAGCAGTACTTC.

The V gene is TRBV10-3, the J gene TRBJ2-3; 11 bases line up with TRBD1. The V gene end was trimmed by 2 bases and the J gene end by 7 bases; junction bases not matched to a gene: 2. From germline, CDR1 is ENHRY and CDR2 SYGVKD. CDR3 length equals 14 residues. The CDR3 DNA follows: TGTGCCATCAGTGAGGGACAGGGGGCCTATACGCAGTATTTT. Protein: CAISEGQGAYTQYF.

This chain joins TRBV7-7 and TRBJ2-2; 7 positions agree with TRBD2. With 1 base clipped from V and 1 base from J, the junction kept 6 bases outside the gene matches. In germline, CDR1 is SSHAT, CDR2 FNYEAQ (reference sequence). The CDR3 spans 17 residues. CDR3 sequence (DNA): TGTGCCAGCAGCTTAGACCCGGTAGCGGGGAACACCGGGGAGCTGTTTTTT. Its protein is CASSLDPVAGNTGELFF.

The genes are TRBV7-3 and TRBJ2-1; the match to TRBD1 covers 9 bases. This CDR3 comprises 17 residues. V was pared by 1 base and J by 7 bases, with 11 bases of the junction left unmatched. Germline V gene data show CDR1 as SGHTA and CDR2 as FQGTGA. CDR3 bases: TGTGCCAGCAGCTTAAATAGTAGGTACAGGGGGCGAAATGAGCAGTTCTTC. Its protein product is CASSLNSRYRGRNEQFF.

This clone was recorded once. The chain links TRBV11-2 to TRBJ1-4, with 9 bases matching TRBD1. J was trimmed by 8 bases and V by 1 base; bases with no gene match: 5. Germline V gives CDR1 SGHAT, CDR2 FQNNGV. The CDR3 totals 15 residues. The CDR3 nucleotides are TGTGCCAGCAGCTTAGTTGGGACAGGGAAGGAAAAACTGTTTTTT. Amino acid sequence: CASSLVGTGKEKLFF.

V and J are TRBV7-9 and TRBJ1-3; no reliable D call. The CDR3 length is 14 residues. V lost 5 bases to trimming and J lost 0 bases, with 8 bases between them. Per the germline V gene, CDR1 is SEHNR and CDR2 is FQNEAQ (reference sequence). CDR3 loop: CASSQGGSGNTIYF. DNA for the CDR3: TGTGCCAGCAGCCAAGGCGGCTCTGGAAACACCATATATTTT.